Listed below are T cell receptor beta chains from one sample, sequenced in a study of blood T cells in healthy people across ages. Each CDR3 protein gets one entry after TCRdb re-called the 5' RACE reads with MiXCR. The data hold 600,000 to 800,000 distinct CDR3 sequences, with around 50% observed a single time. Source material: blood. The receptors come from an elderly woman in good health. The CDR3 runs from the conserved cysteine through the conserved F or W. The D gene is left open where the match is weak. Clone size is shown for a subset of rows, as once, few, many or a class of expanded clone.

d_call	v_call	clone_size	j_call	cdr3_aa	cdr3_nt
TRBD1	TRBV2	few	TRBJ1-2	CASTPDRGRGGYTF	TGTGCCAGCACCCCGGACAGGGGGCGTGGTGGCTACACCTTC
NA	TRBV7-6	NA	TRBJ2-1	CASSARRGYNEQFF	TGTGCCAGCAGCGCCCGGAGGGGGTACAATGAGCAGTTCTTC
NA	TRBV9	few	TRBJ2-1	CASSVAPPTKLVGEQFF	TGTGCCAGCAGCGTAGCCCCCCCAACCAAGCTAGTAGGTGAGCAGTTCTTC
NA	TRBV25-1	NA	TRBJ2-7	CASSELPIKKDGSYVQYF	TGTGCCAGCAGTGAATTACCAATAAAGAAGGACGGGAGCTACGTGCAGTACTTC
TRBD2	TRBV5-1	many	TRBJ2-1	CASSLSGRTHNEQFF	TGCGCCAGCAGCTTGAGCGGGAGAACCCACAATGAGCAGTTCTTC
NA	TRBV20-1	few	TRBJ2-6	CSARVSAGANVLTF	TGCAGTGCTAGAGTATCGGCTGGGGCCAACGTCCTGACTTTC
NA	TRBV27	NA	TRBJ1-2	CASSADEYLGYTF	TGTGCCAGCAGTGCGGACGAATACCTTGGCTACACCTTC
TRBD2	TRBV6-4	many	TRBJ2-3	CASSALAGGPTDTQYF	TGTGCCAGCAGCGCACTAGCGGGAGGGCCGACAGATACGCAGTATTTT
NA	TRBV5-1	once	TRBJ2-5	CASSPLPQGGLQETQYF	TGCGCCAGCAGCCCCCTCCCACAGGGAGGCCTCCAAGAGACCCAGTACTTC
NA	TRBV5-5	few	TRBJ1-1	CASSLVYSYTEAFF	TGTGCCAGCAGCTTGGTCTACAGCTACACTGAAGCTTTCTTT
TRBD1	TRBV4-1	NA	TRBJ2-7	CASSPGQGELYEQYF	TGCGCCAGCAGCCCCGGACAGGGGGAACTTTACGAGCAGTACTTC
NA	TRBV6-1	NA	TRBJ2-7	CASSDFSLYEQYF	TGTGCCAGCAGTGATTTCAGTCTCTACGAGCAGTACTTC
TRBD1	TRBV24-1	NA	TRBJ2-1	CATSQAGGYYNEQFF	TGTGCCACCAGTCAGGCAGGGGGCTACTACAATGAGCAGTTCTTC
TRBD1	TRBV27	NA	TRBJ2-7	CASSRTTGGIYEQYF	TGTGCCAGCAGCCGTACCACAGGGGGCATCTACGAGCAGTACTTC
NA	TRBV20-1	NA	TRBJ2-7	CSARLGADYEQYF	TGCAGTGCTAGGTTGGGCGCTGACTACGAGCAGTACTTC
NA	TRBV10-3	NA	TRBJ2-3	CAISPSTDTQYF	TGTGCCATCAGTCCTAGCACAGATACGCAGTATTTT
TRBD2	TRBV14	few	TRBJ2-1	CASSQGTSGSWEQFF	TGTGCCAGCAGCCAGGGGACTAGCGGGAGTTGGGAGCAGTTCTTC
NA	TRBV27	few	TRBJ1-1	CASSYGRNTEAFF	TGTGCCAGCAGTTATGGGAGGAACACTGAAGCTTTCTTT
NA	TRBV20-1	NA	TRBJ2-7	CSARLGSRFGQYF	TGCAGTGCTAGGTTGGGATCTAGGTTCGGGCAGTACTTC
NA	TRBV14	NA	TRBJ1-1	CASSHEGTEAFF	TGTGCCAGCAGCCATGAGGGTACTGAAGCTTTCTTT
NA	TRBV2	NA	TRBJ2-5	CASRQGRYQETRYF	TGTGCCAGCAGACAGGGCCGGTACCAAGAGACCCGGTACTTC
NA	TRBV7-9	NA	TRBJ2-4	CASSQILAKNIQYF	TGTGCCAGCAGCCAAATATTGGCCAAAAACATTCAGTACTTC
TRBD1	TRBV5-1	many	TRBJ2-3	CASSLLTGGGTDTQYF	TGCGCCAGCAGCTTGCTTACAGGGGGCGGCACAGATACGCAGTATTTT
TRBD1	TRBV5-1	once	TRBJ2-1	CASSLRTGYNEQFF	TGCGCCAGCAGCCTGCGGACAGGGTACAATGAGCAGTTCTTC
NA	TRBV28	NA	TRBJ1-2	CASSFLFPSEGDYGYTF	TGTGCCAGCAGTTTCCTCTTCCCCTCGGAGGGAGACTATGGCTACACCTTC
NA	TRBV20-1	many	TRBJ1-1	CSATLTVGIAEAFF	TGCAGTGCTACCCTGACGGTTGGAATAGCTGAAGCTTTCTTT
NA	TRBV2	NA	TRBJ1-5	CASSDGGSNQPQHF	TGTGCCAGCAGCGACGGGGGGAGCAATCAGCCCCAGCATTTT